This is a list of T cell receptor beta chains from one sample in a study of blood T cell repertoires in COVID-19. Assay: immunoSEQ multiplex PCR; the TCRdb copy retains only in-frame clones and omits some. The sample consists of about 170,000 clones, over 65% of them appearing once. The sample comprised PBMCs or T cells enriched from blood (not recorded which). These receptor sequences come from a woman aged 45-59 years who had recovered from COVID-19. Each CDR3 is given without its conserved first and last residue.

cdr3_aa,j_call,v_call
ASRRDGAAQPQH,TRBJ1-5,TRBV28
ASSSPGTGKLMNTEAF,TRBJ1-1,TRBV5-1
SVVLTGEDEAF,TRBJ1-1,TRBV29-1
ASSLPTVNTGELF,TRBJ2-2,TRBV7-6
ASSPGQVDEKLF,TRBJ1-4,TRBV5-6
ASSFDTGYNEQF,TRBJ2-1,TRBV27
ATNAGSSGELF,TRBJ2-2,TRBV24-1
ASSLTGDGGQPQH,TRBJ1-5,TRBV18
ASSYALMNEQF,TRBJ2-1,TRBV6-2/TRBV6-3
ASSPQLGAGNTIY,TRBJ1-3,TRBV4-1
ASGKDREGPEAF,TRBJ1-1,TRBV3-1/TRBV3-2
ASSLTSGRRDEQF,TRBJ2-1,TRBV19
ASRKAGGNTGELF,TRBJ2-2,TRBV25-1
AINRLAGGINEQF,TRBJ2-1,TRBV10-3
ASSLVVQRGDTQY,TRBJ2-3,TRBV11-2
ASSEAGALSQPQH,TRBJ1-5,TRBV6-1
ASSFSTNEKLF,TRBJ1-4,TRBV5-5
ASSQAVPHATDTQY,TRBJ2-3,TRBV4-1
ASSMPRTAYGYT,TRBJ1-2,TRBV19
ASSPGYNEQF,TRBJ2-1,TRBV5-4
ATSFGVTDTQY,TRBJ2-3,TRBV24-1
ASRTGVRGYT,TRBJ1-2,TRBV28
AINPLPDSPLH,TRBJ1-6,TRBV10-3
ASSRRTVNTEAF,TRBJ1-1,TRBV11-3
ASSQVTSGSDEQF,TRBJ2-1,TRBV3-1/TRBV3-2
ASSYSRDRGNEKLF,TRBJ1-4,TRBV6-5
ASSTPGGVWELF,TRBJ2-2,TRBV19
ASSVERSAF,TRBJ1-1,TRBV10-2
ASSHGVSGGRVETQY,TRBJ2-5,TRBV3-1/TRBV3-2
ASSRPTGRNTIY,TRBJ1-3,TRBV5-6
AWSVTGLSYGYT,TRBJ1-2,TRBV30
ASSLRSQRAGNTIY,TRBJ1-3,TRBV5-6
ASSLVFRGGADKNIQY,TRBJ2-4,TRBV13
AWTTGVNSNQPQH,TRBJ1-5,TRBV30
SVGQDHSNYGYT,TRBJ1-2,TRBV29-1
ASSPLAGATGELF,TRBJ2-2,TRBV6-2/TRBV6-3
ASSRGGSPLH,TRBJ1-6,TRBV7-9
ASSPGTGWVDGELF,TRBJ2-2,TRBV2